This T cell receptor beta chain derives from a study of early T cells in non-severe SARS-CoV-2 infection. TCRdb re-called the 5' RACE reads through MiXCR, storing one row per CDR3 protein. Among roughly 32,000 distinct CDR3 sequences listed, over 6.5% were seen once. The V and J ends lost 3 bases and 3 bases, in that order; junction bases with no gene match: 7. The germline gives CDR1 SQVTM, CDR2 ANQGSEA. The CDR3 has 14 amino acids. This clonotype was detected many times. The rearrangement uses TRBV29-1 and TRBJ2-7; 8 positions match TRBD2. This clonotype originated in an adult who was a healthcare worker with PCR-confirmed SARS-CoV-2 infection or an uninfected control (not recorded which). The sequenced material came from whole blood. The CDR3 here is CSVESSGVGYEQYF. For the CDR3, the DNA is TGCAGCGTTGAGAGTAGCGGGGTCGGCTACGAGCAGTACTTC.